This TCR beta chain was captured by sequencing in a study of blood T cell repertoires in COVID-19. Original processing notes: By means of reference gene primer amplification, nucleated cell counts were estimated. The repertoire was sequenced with immunoSEQ multiplex PCR; TCRdb's copy has only in-frame clones and lacks some. Clone size and V and J calls were adopted from that table, with D and trimming inferred from the DNA. The table records 230,000 or so clones, about four fifths of them present only once. The V gene lost 11 bases and the J gene lost 6 bases, with 11 bases spanning the gap. The CDR3 runs to 11 residues. CDR1 is LNHDA and CDR2 is SQIVND in the germline V gene (reference sequence).

The genes are TRBV19 and TRBJ2-4; D perhaps matches TRBD2 (6 bases). The sequence derives from a man aged 45-60 years who had recovered from COVID-19. Material for sequencing was PBMCs or T cells enriched from blood (not recorded which). The CDR3 loop reads CAPRGINIQYF. In DNA, the CDR3 is TGTGCCCCCCGGGGGATAAACATTCAGTACTTC.